The rows below give T cell receptor beta chains drawn from one sample of a study of T cell repertoires in cytomegalovirus infection. The antigens for these receptors are not known. MiXCR was run by TCRdb on the reads, yielding one entry per CDR3 protein. Of roughly 310,000 distinct CDR3 sequences listed, about 28% are singletons. The input for sequencing was cultured PBMCs, taken from culture after CMV antigen stimulation. The source is a human donor in good health (CMV status not recorded). Some clones in this sample may be carry-over from other donors' samples. Both conserved end residues are part of each CDR3. D genes are given only for firm matches. Size is stated for part of the rows, as once, few or many counts, or as a class when the clone is expanded.

few	TRBD2	TRBV6-5	TRBJ2-1	CASSARGTSGRAGEQFF	TGTGCCAGCAGTGCCCGCGGGACTAGCGGGAGGGCCGGTGAGCAGTTCTTC
NA	TRBD1	TRBV7-2	TRBJ2-2	CASSLLGGGNTGELFF	TGTGCCAGCAGCTTACTAGGGGGCGGTAACACCGGGGAGCTGTTTTTT
NA	TRBD2	TRBV6-6	TRBJ2-7	CASSRPTSGSDEQYF	TGTGCCAGCAGCCGACCGACTAGCGGGAGCGACGAGCAGTACTTC
many	NA	TRBV7-8	TRBJ1-1	CASSSDFNTEAFF	TGTGCCAGCAGCTCGGATTTCAACACTGAAGCTTTCTTT
NA	NA	TRBV15	TRBJ2-2	CATSRDRIRNTGELFF	TGTGCCACCAGCAGAGATCGCATAAGGAACACCGGGGAGCTGTTTTTT
few	NA	TRBV7-3	TRBJ2-1	CASSPAPAREQFF	TGTGCCAGCAGCCCCGCGCCGGCTAGGGAGCAGTTCTTC
NA	NA	TRBV11-3	TRBJ2-7	CASTLWGVTYEQYF	TGTGCCAGCACGCTCTGGGGGGTTACCTACGAGCAGTACTTC
many	TRBD1	TRBV6-1	TRBJ1-1	CASSVGTGAEAFF	TGTGCCAGCAGTGTCGGGACAGGGGCTGAAGCTTTCTTT
NA	NA	TRBV4-1	TRBJ2-7	CASSQENSSPGQYF	TGCGCCAGCAGCCAAGAAAACAGTAGTCCGGGGCAGTACTTC
NA	NA	TRBV15	TRBJ1-1	CATSRDKGMNTEAFF	TGTGCCACCAGCAGAGACAAGGGGATGAACACTGAAGCTTTCTTT
few	NA	TRBV19	TRBJ1-2	CATTSRANYGYTF	TGTGCCACGACATCGAGAGCTAACTATGGCTACACCTTC
NA	NA	TRBV5-3	TRBJ2-1	CASSHLGLDGDEQFF	TGTGCCAGCAGCCACCTGGGACTGGATGGAGATGAGCAGTTCTTC
NA	NA	TRBV24-1	TRBJ1-2	CATSAADRGYGYTF	TGTGCCACCAGTGCCGCGGACCGGGGCTATGGCTACACCTTC
NA	NA	TRBV6-2/TRBV6-3	TRBJ2-1	CASSYDASGEQFF	TGTGCCAGCAGTTACGATGCCTCGGGTGAGCAGTTCTTC
few	NA	TRBV6-1	TRBJ2-1	CASSDELAGNYNEQFF	TGTGCCAGCAGTGATGAGTTGGCGGGAAACTACAATGAGCAGTTCTTC
NA	NA	TRBV7-3	TRBJ2-1	CASSLTFGDYNEQFF	TGTGCCAGCAGCTTAACGTTTGGGGACTACAATGAGCAGTTCTTC
few	TRBD1	TRBV19	TRBJ1-1	CASSRQGLTEAFF	TGTGCCAGTAGTCGACAGGGATTGACTGAAGCTTTCTTT